These T cell receptor beta chains were read from a single sample in a study of T cells in Graves' hyperthyroidism and ophthalmopathy. TCRdb re-called the multiplex PCR reads with MiXCR, one entry per CDR3 protein. The table shows approximately 260,000 distinct CDR3 sequences, with around 15% occurring only once. Sequencing was done on a sample of blood. Receptors originate from a woman aged 45-59 years with Graves' hyperthyroidism that later progressed to Graves' ophthalmopathy. The CDR3 runs from the conserved cysteine through the conserved F or W. The D gene is left open where the match is weak. Expanded clones are given a class, and other clones once, few, many or no size at all.

D: TRBD2; length: 17; J: TRBJ2-1; size: NA; V: TRBV3-1; DNA: TGTGCCAGCAGCCGGAGACCGGGACTAGCGGGAGTCAATGAGCAGTTCTTC; CDR3: CASSRRPGLAGVNEQFF
D: NA; length: 15; J: TRBJ2-7; size: many; V: TRBV7-2; DNA: TGTGCCAGCAGCCCCGCCGGGACCGGGACCTACGAGCAGTACTTC; CDR3: CASSPAGTGTYEQYF
D: TRBD2; length: 13; J: TRBJ2-5; size: many; V: TRBV11-2; DNA: TGTGCCAGCAGCTCGGGACTAGAAGAGACCCAGTACTTC; CDR3: CASSSGLEETQYF
D: TRBD2; length: 15; J: TRBJ2-7; size: many; V: TRBV7-9; DNA: TGTGCCAGCAGCTTGGGACTAGCGGGAGCTCCCGAGCAGTACTTC; CDR3: CASSLGLAGAPEQYF
D: NA; length: 15; J: TRBJ2-7; size: NA; V: TRBV19; DNA: TGTGCCAGTAGTATTAGGTCCAGCGCTCGCTACGAGCAGTACTTC; CDR3: CASSIRSSARYEQYF
D: TRBD1; length: 15; J: TRBJ2-7; size: many; V: TRBV28; DNA: TGTGCCAGCAGTACCGCCGGGACAGGGTTCGACGAGCAGTACTTC; CDR3: CASSTAGTGFDEQYF
D: NA; length: 19; J: TRBJ1-3; size: few; V: TRBV30; DNA: TGTGCCTGGAGTCCCCAATGGGGGAGCGGAGTAGACTCTGGAAACACCATATATTTT; CDR3: CAWSPQWGSGVDSGNTIYF
D: TRBD2; length: 14; J: TRBJ2-3; size: many; V: TRBV5-1; DNA: TGCGCCAGCAGCTTGGACCCTAGCGGGGATACGCAGTATTTT; CDR3: CASSLDPSGDTQYF
D: TRBD2; length: 13; J: TRBJ2-1; size: many; V: TRBV7-2; DNA: TGTGCCAGCACCACGTACCGGGAGGCGAAGCAGTTCTTC; CDR3: CASTTYREAKQFF
D: NA; length: 16; J: TRBJ1-1; size: many; V: TRBV3-1; DNA: TGTGCCAGCAGCCTTTGGTCCGGGAGTATGAACACTGAAGCTTTCTTT; CDR3: CASSLWSGSMNTEAFF
D: NA; length: 17; J: TRBJ2-4; size: many; V: TRBV28; DNA: TGTGCCAGCAGTTTAGGGTTCGGCGGGGTAGCCAAAAACATTCAGTACTTC; CDR3: CASSLGFGGVAKNIQYF
D: TRBD2; length: 16; J: TRBJ2-5; size: many; V: TRBV9; DNA: TGTGCCAGCAGCGTAGGAGGAGCGGGAAGGGGAGAGACCCAGTACTTC; CDR3: CASSVGGAGRGETQYF
D: NA; length: 15; J: TRBJ1-5; size: NA; V: TRBV28; DNA: TGTGCCAGCAGTTTAGTTCTAGGTGAGGGACAGCCCCAGCATTTT; CDR3: CASSLVLGEGQPQHF
D: NA; length: 14; J: TRBJ2-1; size: many; V: TRBV9; DNA: TGTGCCAGCAGCATTCGGACTGGATACAATGAGCAGTTCTTC; CDR3: CASSIRTGYNEQFF
D: TRBD1; length: 16; J: TRBJ1-4; size: NA; V: TRBV7-9; DNA: TGTGCCAGCAGCTACCAGCGCAGGACAGGGGATGAAAAACTGTTTTTT; CDR3: CASSYQRRTGDEKLFF
D: TRBD1; length: 14; J: TRBJ2-7; size: NA; V: TRBV7-9; DNA: TGTGCCAGCAACGCAGGGGGAGCCTCCTACGGGCAGTACTTC; CDR3: CASNAGGASYGQYF
D: TRBD2; length: 14; J: TRBJ2-3; size: many; V: TRBV20-1; DNA: TGCAGTGCTCTAGCGGGAGGTTTCGGAGATACGCAGTATTTT; CDR3: CSALAGGFGDTQYF
D: TRBD1; length: 15; J: TRBJ1-1; size: many; V: TRBV28; DNA: TGTGCCAGCAGTTTACAGGGGGCAAGGGACACTGAAGCTTTCTTT; CDR3: CASSLQGARDTEAFF
D: NA; length: 14; J: TRBJ2-2; size: NA; V: TRBV19; DNA: TGTGCCAGTAGGCCGGGACATGAAACCGGGGAGCTGTTTTTT; CDR3: CASRPGHETGELFF
D: NA; length: 15; J: TRBJ1-1; size: many; V: TRBV28; DNA: TGTGCCAGCAGTCCTGGAGGGGGTTCGAACACTGAAGCTTTCTTT; CDR3: CASSPGGGSNTEAFF
D: NA; length: 14; J: TRBJ2-1; size: many; V: TRBV5-1; DNA: TGCGCCAGCCGCGGGATCCCGAACAACAATGAGCAGTTCTTC; CDR3: CASRGIPNNNEQFF
D: TRBD1; length: 12; J: TRBJ1-1; size: many; V: TRBV18; DNA: TGTGCCAGCTCATCCCCAGGGGGGGAGGCTTTCTTT; CDR3: CASSSPGGEAFF
D: TRBD1; length: 15; J: TRBJ2-7; size: many; V: TRBV18; DNA: TGTGCCAGCTCACCACGGGGACAGAGCTCCTACGAGCAGTACTTC; CDR3: CASSPRGQSSYEQYF
D: NA; length: 16; J: TRBJ2-4; size: NA; V: TRBV20-1; DNA: TGCAGTGCTAGTACGGGAAGGAGGCCCACTTTAAACATTCAGTACTTC; CDR3: CSASTGRRPTLNIQYF
D: NA; length: 12; J: TRBJ2-7; size: many; V: TRBV3-1; DNA: TGTGCCAGCAGCCAAGATTTAGGTGGGCAGTACTTC; CDR3: CASSQDLGGQYF
D: TRBD2; length: 15; J: TRBJ2-1; size: NA; V: TRBV18; DNA: TGTGCCAGCTCACCCTACACTAACGGGAGGAACGAGCAGTTCTTC; CDR3: CASSPYTNGRNEQFF
D: NA; length: 14; J: TRBJ2-7; size: many; V: TRBV11-2; DNA: TGTGCCAGCAGCTCCAGTAGACAGGCCCACGAGCAGTACTTC; CDR3: CASSSSRQAHEQYF
D: TRBD1; length: 12; J: TRBJ1-2; size: few; V: TRBV6-1; DNA: TGTGCCAGCACCAGGACAGGCTATGGCTACACCTTC; CDR3: CASTRTGYGYTF
D: TRBD2; length: 18; J: TRBJ2-1; size: NA; V: TRBV7-9; DNA: TGTGCCAGCAGCTCAAAGCTCGGACTAGCGGGAGGGTACAATGAGCAGTTCTTC; CDR3: CASSSKLGLAGGYNEQFF
D: NA; length: 16; J: TRBJ2-3; size: many; V: TRBV15; DNA: TGTGCCACCAGCGGGCCTGGAGATGCTCTCACAGATACGCAGTATTTT; CDR3: CATSGPGDALTDTQYF
D: TRBD2; length: 14; J: TRBJ2-1; size: many; V: TRBV20-1; DNA: TGCAGTGCTAGGGCGACTAGCGGGAGTCGGGAGCAGTTCTTC; CDR3: CSARATSGSREQFF
D: NA; length: 15; J: TRBJ1-2; size: NA; V: TRBV28; DNA: TGTGCCAGCAGTTCCACCGGGACGCAGGTCTATGGCTACACCTTC; CDR3: CASSSTGTQVYGYTF
D: NA; length: 16; J: TRBJ2-5; size: NA; V: TRBV20-1; DNA: TGCAGTGCTACTCCGACCTGGGCAGGGGCCCAAGAGACCCAGTACTTC; CDR3: CSATPTWAGAQETQYF
D: NA; length: 15; J: TRBJ1-4; size: NA; V: TRBV19; DNA: TGTGCCAGTAGTGCCCAGGACGGTGCGTTTGGTAGACTGTTTTTT; CDR3: CASSAQDGAFGRLFF
D: NA; length: 15; J: TRBJ2-6; size: many; V: TRBV2; DNA: TGTGCCAGCAGAGCAGGGAACTCTGGGGCCAACGTCCTGACTTTC; CDR3: CASRAGNSGANVLTF
D: TRBD1; length: 16; J: TRBJ1-1; size: many; V: TRBV18; DNA: TGTGCCAGCTCGTTGGACAGGCCCCTGTTGGACACTGAAGCTTTCTTT; CDR3: CASSLDRPLLDTEAFF
D: NA; length: 14; J: TRBJ1-3; size: NA; V: TRBV6-1; DNA: TGTGCCAGCAGCCTACCGAGCTCTGGAAACACCATATATTTT; CDR3: CASSLPSSGNTIYF
D: TRBD2; length: 17; J: TRBJ2-2; size: NA; V: TRBV2; DNA: TGTGCCAGCAGTGGCCTAGCGGGAGACCCGAACACCGGGGAGCTGTTTTTT; CDR3: CASSGLAGDPNTGELFF
D: NA; length: 17; J: TRBJ1-5; size: few; V: TRBV15; DNA: TGTGCCACCAGCAGAGAAGGAATCCAGGGACTCAATCAGCCCCAGCATTTT; CDR3: CATSREGIQGLNQPQHF
D: NA; length: 16; J: TRBJ2-2; size: few; V: TRBV10-3; DNA: TGTGCCATCAGGGATGACTTTAAGCCCTCAGGCGGGGAGCTGTTTTTT; CDR3: CAIRDDFKPSGGELFF
D: NA; length: 12; J: TRBJ2-7; size: many; V: TRBV7-3; DNA: TGTGCCAGCAGCCAAGGGGCTGACGAGCAGTACTTC; CDR3: CASSQGADEQYF